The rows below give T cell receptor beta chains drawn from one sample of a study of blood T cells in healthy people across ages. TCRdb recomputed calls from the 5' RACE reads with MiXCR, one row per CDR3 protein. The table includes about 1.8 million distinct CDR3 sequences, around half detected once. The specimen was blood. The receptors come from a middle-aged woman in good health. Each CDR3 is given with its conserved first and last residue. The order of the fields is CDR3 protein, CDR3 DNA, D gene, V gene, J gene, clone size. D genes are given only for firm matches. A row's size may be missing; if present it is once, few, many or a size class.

CDR3 protein: CASSPPGNDYGYTF
CDR3 DNA: TGTGCCAGCAGCCCGCCCGGGAATGACTATGGCTACACCTTC
D gene: -
V gene: TRBV7-9
J gene: TRBJ1-2
clone size: -

CDR3 protein: CASSQDEGARNEQYF
CDR3 DNA: TGTGCCAGCAGCCAAGACGAGGGGGCCAGGAACGAGCAGTACTTC
D gene: TRBD1
V gene: TRBV4-2
J gene: TRBJ2-7
clone size: few

CDR3 protein: CASSLTTGRSYEQYF
CDR3 DNA: TGTGCCAGCAGTTTAACGACAGGGAGAAGCTACGAGCAGTACTTC
D gene: TRBD1
V gene: TRBV28
J gene: TRBJ2-7
clone size: -

CDR3 protein: CASSFGTSINNEQYF
CDR3 DNA: TGTGCCAGCAGTTTCGGGACTAGTATCAACAATGAGCAGTACTTC
D gene: TRBD2
V gene: TRBV12-3/TRBV12-4
J gene: TRBJ2-7
clone size: once

CDR3 protein: CSVGTSGGRGEQFF
CDR3 DNA: TGCAGCGTTGGGACTAGCGGGGGGCGGGGTGAGCAGTTCTTC
D gene: TRBD2
V gene: TRBV29-1
J gene: TRBJ2-1
clone size: many

CDR3 protein: CASSQGPVQYF
CDR3 DNA: TGTGCCAGCAGCCAAGGTCCTGTGCAGTATTTT
D gene: -
V gene: TRBV14
J gene: TRBJ2-3
clone size: -

CDR3 protein: CASRSGSSFGYEQYF
CDR3 DNA: TGTGCCAGCAGGTCGGGTTCCTCGTTTGGGTACGAGCAGTACTTC
D gene: -
V gene: TRBV6-5
J gene: TRBJ2-7
clone size: -

CDR3 protein: CASSFGLLALHF
CDR3 DNA: TGTGCCAGCAGTTTTGGCCTTTTGGCCCTCCACTTT
D gene: -
V gene: TRBV12-3/TRBV12-4
J gene: TRBJ1-6
clone size: once

CDR3 protein: CASSPKTTASSYEQYF
CDR3 DNA: TGTGCCAGCAGCCCAAAAACCACGGCCTCCTCCTACGAGCAGTACTTC
D gene: -
V gene: TRBV3-1
J gene: TRBJ2-7
clone size: -

CDR3 protein: CASSRGTVNDYTF
CDR3 DNA: TGTGCCAGCAGCCGGGGGACAGTTAATGACTACACCTTC
D gene: TRBD1
V gene: TRBV7-9
J gene: TRBJ1-2
clone size: -

CDR3 protein: CASSLSGGAGNIQYF
CDR3 DNA: TGTGCCAGCAGCTTATCCGGGGGGGCGGGAAACATTCAGTACTTC
D gene: TRBD2
V gene: TRBV7-2
J gene: TRBJ2-4
clone size: -

CDR3 protein: CASSSFWETQYF
CDR3 DNA: TGTGCCAGCAGCTCATTTTGGGAGACCCAGTACTTC
D gene: -
V gene: TRBV7-2
J gene: TRBJ2-5
clone size: few

CDR3 protein: CASRSVFEETQYF
CDR3 DNA: TGTGCCAGCAGGTCGGTCTTCGAAGAGACCCAGTACTTC
D gene: -
V gene: TRBV7-9
J gene: TRBJ2-5
clone size: -

CDR3 protein: CASSKNIRTIQSSGANVLTF
CDR3 DNA: TGTGCCAGCAGTAAGAACATTAGGACGATCCAAAGCTCTGGGGCCAACGTCCTGACTTTC
D gene: -
V gene: TRBV6-2/TRBV6-3
J gene: TRBJ2-6
clone size: -

CDR3 protein: CATGQDNQPQHF
CDR3 DNA: TGTGCCACCGGACAGGACAATCAGCCCCAGCATTTT
D gene: TRBD1
V gene: TRBV10-3
J gene: TRBJ1-5
clone size: -

CDR3 protein: CAASGVETQYF
CDR3 DNA: TGTGCAGCGTCCGGGGTTGAGACCCAGTACTTC
D gene: -
V gene: TRBV6-5
J gene: TRBJ2-5
clone size: once

CDR3 protein: CASSLTSGLTPYKQYF
CDR3 DNA: TGCGCCAGCAGCCTTACTAGCGGCCTTACTCCGTACAAGCAGTACTTC
D gene: TRBD2
V gene: TRBV4-3
J gene: TRBJ2-7
clone size: once